Shown below are 32 T cell receptor beta chains from a single sample sequenced in a study of CD8+CD57+ T cells in acquired aplastic anemia. The use of genomic DNA as template underpinned the TCR beta VDJ and CDR3 profiling. Via MiXCR, TCRdb re-called the reads, giving one row per CDR3 protein. The profile covers about 150,000 distinct CDR3 sequences, with approximately 44% appearing a single time and 3.2% taken by the ten largest. It was patients with CD8+CD57+ cell expansion by flow cytometry who were chosen for sequencing. The sequenced material came from sorted CD4+, CD8+, or CD8+CD57+ T cells (not recorded which) from PBMCs. These receptors were obtained from a human donor with aplastic anemia.

The table lists this clonotype with many counts. The chain recombines TRBV20-1 with TRBJ1-2, with 7 bases that match TRBD1. Trimming removed 7 bases from V and 4 bases from J; junction bases left unmatched: 9. This CDR3 spans 13 amino acids. Germline CDR1 reads DFQATT; CDR2 reads SNEGSKA (reference sequence). The CDR3 region has the DNA TGCAGTGGGGGGCAGGGGGAGGCCTATGGCTACACCTTC. Translating it yields CSGGQGEAYGYTF.

Only one count was recorded for this clonotype. The chain employs TRBV19 and TRBJ2-1; 9 bases map to TRBD2. The CDR3 runs 15 residues. Unmatched junction bases numbered 5, after V lost 3 bases and J lost 5 bases. Germline V gene lookup returns CDR1 LNHDA and CDR2 SQIVND (reference sequence). This CDR3 reads CASSITTSGHNEQFF. The DNA for the CDR3 is TGTGCCAGTAGTATCACGACTAGCGGACACAATGAGCAGTTCTTC.

The sample holds many counts of this clonotype. The genes are TRBV5-5 and TRBJ2-7; D gene unclear. The V gene's germline CDR1 is SGHKS and CDR2 YYEKEE (reference sequence). This CDR3 is built from 14 residues. Trimming shortened V by 0 bases and J by 0 bases, and 7 bases separated the two germline ends. The CDR3 DNA sequence: TGTGCCAGCAGCTTGGAGGATCCCTCCTACGAGCAGTACTTC. Residues: CASSLEDPSYEQYF.

The J gene is TRBJ1-2, the V gene TRBV6-2 or TRBV6-3; D is unresolved. Germline lookup yields CDR1 MNHEY and CDR2 SVGEGT. The CDR3 is 14 residues long. The ends were cut back, 8 bases at V and 5 bases at J, with 18 bases in the middle. Written as DNA, the CDR3 is TGTGCCAGCCGCGTGTGGGTTGGCCCTTATGGCTACACCTTC. Translating it yields CASRVWVGPYGYTF.

The J gene is TRBJ1-4, the V gene TRBV2; no firm D call. The CDR3 is 11 amino acids. CDR1 and CDR2 from the germline V gene are SNHLY and FYNNEI. Trimming left V 2 bases short and J 8 bases short, with 3 bases between. CDR3 nucleotides: TGTGCCAGCAGTGAAAGGGAAAAACTGTTTTTT. Encoded protein: CASSEREKLFF.

This clonotype was detected ten times or more. The chain has TRBV5-1 and TRBJ2-3, with TRBD2 matching over 8 bases. CDR3 length: 15 residues. The V and J ends lost 4 bases and 0 bases, in that order; junction bases with no gene match: 4. The V gene's germline CDR1 is SGHRS and CDR2 YFSETQ. Written as DNA, the CDR3 is TGCGCCAGCAGCCGTAGCGGGACCAGCACAGATACGCAGTATTTT. The encoded protein is CASSRSGTSTDTQYF.

This clonotype was seen a handful of times. This chain uses TRBV10-1 with TRBJ2-7; 9 bases are shared with TRBD1. Looked up from germline, CDR1 is WNHNN and CDR2 is SYGVQD (reference sequence). The CDR3 covers 16 residues. V lost 2 bases and J lost 4; bases outside the gene matches: 9. The CDR3 protein is CASSEKTGGHGYEQYF. The CDR3 DNA reads TGCGCCAGCAGTGAGAAGACAGGGGGTCACGGGTACGAGCAGTACTTC.

The rearrangement uses TRBV7-2 and TRBJ1-3; unclear D gene. The CDR3 extends over 15 amino acids. Trimming removed 2 bases at V and 3 bases at J, with 11 bases between. Per the germline V gene, CDR1 is SGHTA and CDR2 is FQGNSA. CDR3 bases: TGTGCCAGCAGCTTAACCCCAGAGGTTGGAAACACCATATATTTT. Amino acid sequence: CASSLTPEVGNTIYF. The full variable domain, in which reference TRBV7-2 and TRBJ1-3 provide the parts outside the CDR3, is GAGVSQSPSNKVTEKGKDVELRCDPISGHTALYWYRQSLGQGLEFLIYFQGNSAPDKSGLPSDRFSAERTGGSVSTLTIQRTQQEDSAVYLCASSLTPEVGNTIYFGEGSWLTVV.

There are many counts of this clonotype. This may stem from a read error, because a much larger clone lies one nucleotide away. The genes are TRBV10-3 and TRBJ1-1; no definite D call. Germline V lookup: CDR1 ENHRY, CDR2 SYGVKD. This CDR3 spans 14 amino acids. In DNA form, the CDR3 reads TGTGCCATCAGTAAGTCCGAGTTCGGCACCGGGGCTTTCTTT. This encodes CAISKSEFGTGAFF.

The chain has TRBV20-1 and TRBJ2-7; D is possibly TRBD1 (5 bases). V dropped 1 base and J dropped 2 bases, with 15 bases sitting between them. Germline assignment: CDR1 DFQATT and CDR2 SNEGSKA (reference sequence). The CDR3 has 15 residues. The CDR3 DNA reads as TGCAGTGCTAGAGGTGGCAGGGAAAAGGCCTACGAGCAGTACTTC. Translation: CSARGGREKAYEQYF.

The chain combines TRBV7-6 with TRBJ2-1; D gene unclear. Between the trimmed V and J ends, which lost 0 bases and 6 bases, there was a span of 6 bases. Germline V gives CDR1 SGHVS, CDR2 FNYEAQ. The CDR3 runs to 13 residues. The DNA for the CDR3 is TGTGCCAGCAGCTTAGCCTTGTCCAATGAGCAGTTCTTC. This gives the protein CASSLALSNEQFF.

The rearrangement uses TRBV29-1 and TRBJ2-7; weak D call: TRBD1 (6 bases). The V end lost 7 bases, the J end lost 6 bases, and 19 bases lay between the germline ends. Germline loops: CDR1 SQVTM, CDR2 ANQGSEA. The CDR3 sequence is 13 residues long. The CDR3 bases are TGCAGCGCTGTTCTGATCGGGACACCCGAGCAGTACTTC. Protein sequence: CSAVLIGTPEQYF.

This clonotype has ten or more counts. The V and J genes are TRBV7-2 and TRBJ1-2, with no clear D. Per the germline V gene, CDR1 is SGHTA and CDR2 is FQGNSA. The ends were cut back, 5 bases at V and 7 bases at J, with 14 bases in the middle. The CDR3 spans 13 residues. CDR3 loop: CASSQQIKFGYTF. CDR3 coding DNA: TGTGCCAGCAGCCAACAAATTAAGTTTGGCTACACCTTC.

The gene calls are TRBV25-1 and TRBJ1-2, with 7 bases identical to TRBD1. Germline CDR1 MGHDK, CDR2 SYGVNS. J gave up 10 bases and V 5 bases, and 10 bases lay outside the gene matches. The CDR3 runs 13 residues. Here the CDR3 reads CASSFSRGPDYTF. The CDR3 DNA follows: TGTGCCAGCAGTTTTTCGAGGGGGCCTGACTACACCTTC.

This rearrangement joins TRBV5-6 to TRBJ2-7, with TRBD2 identical over 7 bases. J gave up 4 bases and V 6 bases, and 10 bases lay outside the gene matches. Germline V CDR1 and CDR2: SGHDT, YYEEEE. This CDR3 has 14 amino acids. Here the CDR3 reads CASTAGGSWYEQYF. The CDR3 DNA follows: TGTGCCAGCACCGCCGGGGGGTCGTGGTACGAGCAGTACTTC.

The chain combines TRBV24-1 with TRBJ1-2, with 9 bases lining up with TRBD1. V shed 8 bases and J 3 bases; nucleotides not matched to a gene: 9. This CDR3 is built from 15 residues. The germline V gene has CDR1 KGHDR and CDR2 SFDVKD. CDR3 residues: CATIPYRGPDYGYTF. The CDR3 nucleotides are TGTGCCACCATTCCCTACAGGGGGCCCGACTATGGCTACACCTTC.

As for this clonotype: One base away lies a much larger clone, so this may be a sequencing read error. The CDR3 nucleotides read TGTGCCAGCAGCCCACGGAGTCCGAACACCGGGGAGCTGTGTTTT. This translates into CASSPRSPNTGELCF. V is TRBV5-8 and J is TRBJ2-2; D might be TRBD2 (5 bases). Per the germline V gene, CDR1 is SGHTS and CDR2 is YDEGEE. This CDR3 contains 15 residues.

The chain joins TRBV10-3 to TRBJ1-4; D uncertain. Germline V CDR1 and CDR2: ENHRY, SYGVKD. Trimming removed 6 bases at V and 4 bases at J, with 15 bases between. CDR3 size: 15 residues. CDR3 coding DNA: TGTGCCATCAGACGCCGAATCATTAATAATGAAAAACTGTTTTTT. Translating gives CAIRRRIINNEKLFF.

The chain has TRBV10-3 and TRBJ2-3; 9 nucleotides align to TRBD1. The trim removed 10 bases at V and 0 bases at J, leaving 5 bases unmatched. The germline CDR1 and CDR2 sequences are ENHRY and SYGVKD. The CDR3 runs 14 residues. The CDR3 reads CATRGTGSTDTQYF. The CDR3 DNA sequence: TGTGCCACCAGAGGGACAGGGAGCACAGATACGCAGTATTTT.

This clonotype appeared once. The rearrangement links TRBV15 to TRBJ1-6; D perhaps matches TRBD1 (6 bases). Germline V lookup: CDR1 LNHNV, CDR2 YYDKDF (reference sequence). V gave up 0 bases and J gave up 3 bases, with 6 bases separating them. The CDR3 covers 15 residues. CDR3 amino acids: CATSREGGYNSPLHF. CDR3 DNA: TGTGCCACCAGCAGAGAAGGGGGCTATAATTCACCCCTCCACTTT.

In this sample, this clonotype turned up many times. This rearrangement joins TRBV7-2 to TRBJ2-1; the match to TRBD2 covers 10 bases. Germline loops: CDR1 SGHTA, CDR2 FQGNSA. The V segment lost 3 bases and the J segment 8 bases; nucleotides outside the gene matches: 4. The CDR3 extends over 14 amino acids. CDR3 in DNA: TGTGCCAGCAGCTTGGGACTAGCGTTCGATGAGCAGTTCTTC. Protein product: CASSLGLAFDEQFF.

This chain connects TRBV25-1 to TRBJ2-1, with 8 bases that match TRBD1. The CDR3 is 14 amino acids. The germline V gene has CDR1 MGHDK and CDR2 SYGVNS. V was clipped by 4 bases and J by 2 bases; unmatched bases: 1. The CDR3 is CASSARGPYNEQFF. CDR3 coding DNA: TGTGCCAGCAGTGCCAGGGGGCCCTACAATGAGCAGTTCTTC.

This clonotype showed up many times. CDR3 coding DNA: TGTGCCAGCAGCTTGACAGTCGGATCCTACGAGCAGTACTTC. Protein product: CASSLTVGSYEQYF. The chain is built from TRBV5-6 and TRBJ2-7; the D is unclear. The ends were cut back, 1 base at V and 1 base at J, with 9 bases in the middle. CDR1 SGHDT and CDR2 YYEEEE come from the germline V gene. This CDR3 spans 14 amino acids.

This clonotype was recorded many times. This likely comes from a read error, as the CDR3 has no conserved phenylalanine or tryptophan at its end. The limits of the CDR3 on the DNA are not certain, so only TCRdb's listed CDR3 is given. J is TRBJ2-1 and V is TRBV7-8; the D call in the table, TRBD2, was not verified against the DNA. The germline V gene encodes CDR1 SGHVS and CDR2 FQNEAQ. The CDR3 is 13 residues long, ends included. The CDR3 protein is CASSLAGLAGVRV.

This clonotype was seen more than once but under ten times. This may be a read error, as it is one base from a much larger clone. V gene TRBV4-1 combines with J gene TRBJ2-5; 13 bases are a match to TRBD2. J was trimmed by 5 bases and V by 3 bases; bases with no gene match: 6. The CDR3 spans 16 residues. The germline V gene encodes CDR1 MGHRA and CDR2 YSYEKL. The CDR3 bases are TGCGCCAGCAGCCAGAGGGGACTAGCGGGGTGGGAGACCCAGTACTTC. The encoded protein is CASSQRGLAGWETQYF.

There are many counts of this clonotype. DNA for the CDR3: TGTGCCAGCAGCCCCACTGCCGGGACAGGGGGCGGTGAGCAGTTCTTC. Its translation is CASSPTAGTGGGEQFF. The chain is built from TRBV7-9 and TRBJ2-1, with 12 nucleotides matching TRBD1. V shed 5 bases and J 9 bases; nucleotides not matched to a gene: 11. The CDR3 consists of 16 residues. In germline, CDR1 is SEHNR, CDR2 FQNEAQ (reference sequence).

The CDR3 coding sequence is TGTGCCAGCAGTGAATTCAGTAATTTAGGGGAGGTTAGCTATGGCTACACCTTC. This encodes CASSEFSNLGEVSYGYTF. The J gene is TRBJ1-2, the V gene TRBV25-1; D is perhaps TRBD1 (5 bases). V lost 1 base and J 4 bases, leaving 22 bases between the germline ends. CDR3 length: 18 amino acids. CDR1 is MGHDK and CDR2 is SYGVNS in the germline V gene.

A word on this clonotype: This may arise from a read error, as a much more abundant clone is one base away. CDR3 in DNA: TGTGCCAGCCCCCCGGGAGGGGGGCTCACAGATACGCAGTATTTT. This encodes CASPPGGGLTDTQYF. The V and J genes are TRBV11-2 and TRBJ2-3; 8 bases line up with TRBD2. The CDR3 is 15 residues long. V lost 8 bases, J lost 2 bases, and 9 bases stayed unmatched. CDR1 is SGHAT, CDR2 FQNNGV, per germline.

V gene TRBV24-1 combines with J gene TRBJ1-2; TRBD1 matches at 9 bases. Unmatched junction bases numbered 7, after V lost 4 bases and J lost 5 bases. The CDR3 extends over 15 amino acids. The germline CDR1 and CDR2 sequences are KGHDR and SFDVKD. The CDR3 nucleotides are TGTGCCACCAGTGAGACCGGACAGGGGAGTTATGGCTACACCTTC. This codes for CATSETGQGSYGYTF.

This chain connects TRBV5-1 to TRBJ1-6; D might be TRBD1 (5 bases). V lost 4 bases and J lost 10, with 18 bases in between. This CDR3 region has 15 residues. Germline V gene lookup returns CDR1 SGHRS and CDR2 YFSETQ. In DNA, the CDR3 is TGCGCCAGCAGCGTCAATTCAGGGAGGGAGTCACCCCTCCACTTT. It specifies CASSVNSGRESPLHF.

This clonotype was picked up a small number of times. This sequence joins TRBV27 and TRBJ2-5; no clear D gene. V shed 1 base and J shed 5 bases, with 11 bases lying between them. Looked up from germline, CDR1 is MNHEY and CDR2 is SMNVEV (reference sequence). This CDR3 is 14 amino acids long. CDR3 DNA: TGTGCCAGCAGTTTATTGGGTGAAGGGGAGACCCAGTACTTC. Its protein product is CASSLLGEGETQYF.

This chain joins TRBV20-1 and TRBJ1-6; a weak D match, TRBD1 (5 bases). CDR1 is DFQATT, CDR2 SNEGSKA, per germline (reference sequence). V lost 6 bases and J 9 bases, leaving 24 bases between the germline ends. The CDR3 totals 16 residues. In nucleotides, the CDR3 is TGCAGTGCAAGGCCTCACACAGGCTCCGGGGGTTCACCCCTCCACTTT. It yields the protein CSARPHTGSGGSPLHF.